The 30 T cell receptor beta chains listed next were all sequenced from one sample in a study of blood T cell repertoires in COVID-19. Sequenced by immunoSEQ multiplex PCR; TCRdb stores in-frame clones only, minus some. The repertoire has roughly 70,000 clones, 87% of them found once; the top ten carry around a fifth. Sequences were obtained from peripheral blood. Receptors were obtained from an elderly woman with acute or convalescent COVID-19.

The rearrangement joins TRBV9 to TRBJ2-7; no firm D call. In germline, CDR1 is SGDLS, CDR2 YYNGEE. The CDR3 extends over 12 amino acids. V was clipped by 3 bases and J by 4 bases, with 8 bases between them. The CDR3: CASSALIYEQYF. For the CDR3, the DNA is TGTGCCAGCAGCGCGTTAATTTACGAGCAGTACTTC.

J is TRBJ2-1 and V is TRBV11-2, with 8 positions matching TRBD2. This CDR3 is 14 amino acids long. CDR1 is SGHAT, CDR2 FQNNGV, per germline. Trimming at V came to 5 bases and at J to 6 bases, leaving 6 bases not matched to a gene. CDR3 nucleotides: TGTGCCAGCAGCCCCAAGCGGGGGTTCAATGAGCAGTTCTTC. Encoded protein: CASSPKRGFNEQFF.

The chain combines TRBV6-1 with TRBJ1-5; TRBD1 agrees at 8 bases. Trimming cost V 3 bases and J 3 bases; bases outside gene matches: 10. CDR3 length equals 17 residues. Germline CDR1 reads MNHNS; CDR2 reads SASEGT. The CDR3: CASSDGQGASNNQPQHF. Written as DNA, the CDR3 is TGTGCCAGCAGTGACGGGCAGGGGGCAAGTAACAATCAGCCCCAGCATTTT.

The CDR3 sequence: CASSHPVGAGQETQYF. In DNA, the CDR3 is TGTGCCAGCAGCCATCCTGTGGGCGCGGGGCAAGAGACCCAGTACTTC. The gene calls are TRBV3-1 (or the pseudogene TRBV3-2) and TRBJ2-5, with D possibly matching TRBD2 (6 bases). Trimming took 3 bases from V and 2 from J, leaving 16 bases between them. The length of the CDR3 is 16 residues. CDR1 and CDR2 (germline): LGHDT, YNNKEL (reference sequence).

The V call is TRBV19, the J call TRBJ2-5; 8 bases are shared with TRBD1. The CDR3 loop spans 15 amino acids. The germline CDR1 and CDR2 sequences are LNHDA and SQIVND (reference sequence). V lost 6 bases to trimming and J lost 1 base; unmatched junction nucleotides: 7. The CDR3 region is CASSKRTGLQETQYF. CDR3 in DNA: TGTGCCAGTAGCAAAAGGACAGGGCTCCAAGAGACCCAGTACTTC.

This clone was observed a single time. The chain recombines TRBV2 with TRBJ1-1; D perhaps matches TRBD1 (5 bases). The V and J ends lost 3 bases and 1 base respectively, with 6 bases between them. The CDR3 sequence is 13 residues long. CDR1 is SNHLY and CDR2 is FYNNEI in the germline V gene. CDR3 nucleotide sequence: TGTGCCAGCAGTGAGCAGGGGAACACTGAAGCTTTCTTT. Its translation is CASSEQGNTEAFF.

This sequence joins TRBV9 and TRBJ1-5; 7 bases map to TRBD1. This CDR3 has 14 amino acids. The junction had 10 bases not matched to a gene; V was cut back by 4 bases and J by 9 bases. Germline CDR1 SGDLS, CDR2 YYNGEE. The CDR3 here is CASSPTGLSGPQHF. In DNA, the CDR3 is TGTGCCAGCAGCCCGACAGGGTTGAGTGGGCCCCAGCATTTT.

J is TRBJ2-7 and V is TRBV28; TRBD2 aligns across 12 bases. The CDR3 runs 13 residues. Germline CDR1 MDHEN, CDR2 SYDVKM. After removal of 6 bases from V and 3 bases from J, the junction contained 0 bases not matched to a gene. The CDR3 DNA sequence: TGTGCCAGCAGGACTAGCGGGAGCTACGAGCAGTACTTC. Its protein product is CASRTSGSYEQYF. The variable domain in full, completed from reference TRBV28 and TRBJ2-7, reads DVKVTQSSRYLVKRTGEKVFLECVQDMDHENMFWYRQDPGLGLRLIYFSYDVKMKEKGDIPEGYSVSREKKERFSLILESASTNQTSMYLCASRTSGSYEQYFGPGTRLTVT.

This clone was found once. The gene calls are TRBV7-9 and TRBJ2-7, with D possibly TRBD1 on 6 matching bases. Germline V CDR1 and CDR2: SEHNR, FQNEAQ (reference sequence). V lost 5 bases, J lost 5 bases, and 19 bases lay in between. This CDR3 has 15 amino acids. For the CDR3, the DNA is TGTGCCAGCAGCACCCACAGGGCTTTCGGTGACGAGCAGTACTTC. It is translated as CASSTHRAFGDEQYF. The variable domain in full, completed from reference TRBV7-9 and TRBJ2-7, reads DTGVSQNPRHKITKRGQNVTFRCDPISEHNRLYWYRQTLGQGPEFLTYFQNEAQLEKSRLLSDRFSAERPKGSFSTLEIQRTEQGDSAMYLCASSTHRAFGDEQYFGPGTRLTVT.

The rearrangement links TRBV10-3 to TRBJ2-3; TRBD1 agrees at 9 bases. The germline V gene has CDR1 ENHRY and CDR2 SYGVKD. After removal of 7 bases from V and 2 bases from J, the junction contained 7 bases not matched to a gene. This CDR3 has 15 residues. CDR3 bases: TGTGCCATCACCCGACAGGGGGGATTCACAGATACGCAGTATTTT. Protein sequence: CAITRQGGFTDTQYF.

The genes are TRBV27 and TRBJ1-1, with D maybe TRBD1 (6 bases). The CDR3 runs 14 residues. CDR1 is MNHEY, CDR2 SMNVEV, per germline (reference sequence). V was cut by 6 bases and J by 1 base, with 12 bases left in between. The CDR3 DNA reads TGTGCCAGCAGCGGACAGTATCGGAACACTGAAGCTTTCTTT. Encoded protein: CASSGQYRNTEAFF.

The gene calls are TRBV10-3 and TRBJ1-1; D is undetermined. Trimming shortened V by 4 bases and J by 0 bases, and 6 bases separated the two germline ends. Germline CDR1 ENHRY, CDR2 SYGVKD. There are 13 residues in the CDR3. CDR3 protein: CAISGQLNTEAFF. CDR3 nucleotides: TGTGCCATCAGTGGGCAGTTGAACACTGAAGCTTTCTTT.

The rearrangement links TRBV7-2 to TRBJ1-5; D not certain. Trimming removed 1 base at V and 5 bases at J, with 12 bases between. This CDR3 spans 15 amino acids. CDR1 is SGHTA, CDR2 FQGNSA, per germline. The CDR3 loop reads CASSLGRGKDQPQHF. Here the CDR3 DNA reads TGTGCCAGCAGCTTAGGCCGAGGGAAAGATCAGCCCCAGCATTTT.

CDR3 DNA sequence: TGTGCCAGCAGCTTAAATCGGGTAGGATTGATGAACACTGAAGCTTTCTTT. Protein sequence: CASSLNRVGLMNTEAFF. V and J are TRBV7-3 and TRBJ1-1; D ambiguous. The CDR3 is 17 amino acids. The V end was cut by 1 base, the J end by 0 bases, with 15 bases between. The germline gives CDR1 SGHTA, CDR2 FQGTGA.

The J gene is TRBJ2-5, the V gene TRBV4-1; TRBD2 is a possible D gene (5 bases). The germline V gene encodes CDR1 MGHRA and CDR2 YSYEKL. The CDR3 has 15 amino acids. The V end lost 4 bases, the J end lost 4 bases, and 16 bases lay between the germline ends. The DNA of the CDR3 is TGCGCCAGCAGCCGTTCTGGGCTAGCTGGAGAGACCCAGTACTTC. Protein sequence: CASSRSGLAGETQYF.

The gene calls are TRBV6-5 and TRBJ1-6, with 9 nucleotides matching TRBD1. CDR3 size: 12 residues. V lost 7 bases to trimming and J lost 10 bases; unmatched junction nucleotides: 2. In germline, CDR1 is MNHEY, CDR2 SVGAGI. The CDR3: CASKQGASPLHF. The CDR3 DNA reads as TGTGCCAGCAAACAGGGGGCATCACCCCTCCACTTT.

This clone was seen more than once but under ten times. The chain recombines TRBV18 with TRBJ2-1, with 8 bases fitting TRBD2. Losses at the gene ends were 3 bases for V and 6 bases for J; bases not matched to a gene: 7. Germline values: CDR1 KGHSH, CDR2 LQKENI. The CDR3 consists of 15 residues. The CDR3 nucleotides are TGTGCCAGCTCACCTACGGGGGGGCGGGCCAATGAGCAGTTCTTC. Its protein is CASSPTGGRANEQFF.

The CDR3, as DNA: TGTGCCCCGGGACTAGCGGGAGTAAGCTCCTACAATGAGCAGTTCTTC. The encoded protein is CAPGLAGVSSYNEQFF. This sequence joins TRBV19 and TRBJ2-1, with 14 bases lining up with TRBD2. V was clipped by 11 bases and J by 0 bases; unmatched bases: 6. Germline V lookup: CDR1 LNHDA, CDR2 SQIVND (reference sequence). The CDR3 has 16 residues.

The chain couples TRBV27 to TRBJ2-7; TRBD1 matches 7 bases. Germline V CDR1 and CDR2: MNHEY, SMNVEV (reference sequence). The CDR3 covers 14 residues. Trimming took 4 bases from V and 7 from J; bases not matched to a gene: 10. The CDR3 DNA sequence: TGTGCCAGCAGTTCCACACGCTCGACAGGGGAGCAGTACTTC. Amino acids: CASSSTRSTGEQYF.

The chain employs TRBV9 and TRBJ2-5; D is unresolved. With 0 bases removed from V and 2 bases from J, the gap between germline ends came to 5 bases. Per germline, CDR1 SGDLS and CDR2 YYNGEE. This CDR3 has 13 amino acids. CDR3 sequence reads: CASSVGQQETQYF. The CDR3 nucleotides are TGTGCCAGCAGCGTAGGGCAGCAAGAGACCCAGTACTTC.

CDR3 nucleotide sequence: TGTGCCAGCAGCTTAGTTCTGGGGGCAGGGACTGAAGCTTTCTTT. This sequence encodes CASSLVLGAGTEAFF. The chain recombines TRBV7-9 with TRBJ1-1; the D gene is possibly TRBD1 (6 bases). The CDR3 has 15 residues. CDR1 and CDR2 from the germline V gene are SEHNR and FQNEAQ (reference sequence). Trimming cost V 1 base and J 5 bases, with 14 bases left between them.

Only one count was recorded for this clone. The CDR3 protein is CASSPSGQHSPLHF. Written as DNA, the CDR3 is TGTGCCAGCAGCCCATCGGGACAGCATTCACCCCTCCACTTT. V usage is TRBV3-1 (or the pseudogene TRBV3-2) and J usage is TRBJ1-6; TRBD1 agrees at 7 bases. The CDR3 is made up of 14 amino acids. Germline CDR1 is LGHDT and CDR2 is YNNKEL (reference sequence). The V and J ends lost 4 bases and 8 bases, in that order; junction bases with no gene match: 5.

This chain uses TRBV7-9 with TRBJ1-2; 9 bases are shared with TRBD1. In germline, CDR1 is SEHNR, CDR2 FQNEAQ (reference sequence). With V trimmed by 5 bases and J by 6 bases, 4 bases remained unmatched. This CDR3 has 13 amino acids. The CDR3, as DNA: TGTGCCAGCAGCAAACAGGGGGCAGATGGCTACACCTTC. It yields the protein CASSKQGADGYTF.

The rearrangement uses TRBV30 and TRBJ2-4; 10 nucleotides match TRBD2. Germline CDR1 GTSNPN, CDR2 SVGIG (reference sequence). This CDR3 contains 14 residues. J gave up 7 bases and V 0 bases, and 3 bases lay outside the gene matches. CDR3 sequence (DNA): TGTGCCTGGAGTGTAAGCGGGAGGGGGAACATTCAGTACTTC. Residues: CAWSVSGRGNIQYF.

The CDR3 nucleotides read TGTGCCAGCAGTGCGGGGCTCGGTGCTTCACCCCTCCACTTT. It specifies CASSAGLGASPLHF. The V call is TRBV7-2, the J call TRBJ1-6, with a weak D call TRBD1 (5 bases). There are 14 residues in the CDR3. From germline, CDR1 is SGHTA and CDR2 FQGNSA. V lost 6 bases and J 9 bases, leaving 15 bases between the germline ends.

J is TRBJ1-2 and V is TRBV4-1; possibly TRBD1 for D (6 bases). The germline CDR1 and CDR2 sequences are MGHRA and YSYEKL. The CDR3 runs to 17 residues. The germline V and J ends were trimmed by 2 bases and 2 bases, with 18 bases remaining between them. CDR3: CASSQRRGGGENYGYTF. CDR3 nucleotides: TGCGCCAGCAGCCAACGGAGGGGGGGAGGGGAGAACTATGGCTACACCTTC.

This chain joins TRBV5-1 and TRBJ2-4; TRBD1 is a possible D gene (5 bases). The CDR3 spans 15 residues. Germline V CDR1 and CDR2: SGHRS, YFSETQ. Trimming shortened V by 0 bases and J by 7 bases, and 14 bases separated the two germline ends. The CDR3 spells CASSLVLGDGNIQYF. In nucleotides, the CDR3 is TGCGCCAGCAGCTTGGTATTAGGGGATGGGAACATTCAGTACTTC.

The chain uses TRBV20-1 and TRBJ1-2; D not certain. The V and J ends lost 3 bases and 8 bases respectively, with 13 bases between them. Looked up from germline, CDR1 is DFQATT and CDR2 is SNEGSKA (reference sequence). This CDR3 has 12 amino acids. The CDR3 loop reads CSASGPIRGYTF. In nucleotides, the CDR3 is TGCAGTGCTAGTGGTCCGATCAGGGGCTACACCTTC.

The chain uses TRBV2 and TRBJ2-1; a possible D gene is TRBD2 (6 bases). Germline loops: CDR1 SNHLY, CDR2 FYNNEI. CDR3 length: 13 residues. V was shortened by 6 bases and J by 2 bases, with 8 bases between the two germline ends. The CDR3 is CASSGEAYNEQFF. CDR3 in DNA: TGTGCCAGCAGCGGGGAGGCCTACAATGAGCAGTTCTTC.

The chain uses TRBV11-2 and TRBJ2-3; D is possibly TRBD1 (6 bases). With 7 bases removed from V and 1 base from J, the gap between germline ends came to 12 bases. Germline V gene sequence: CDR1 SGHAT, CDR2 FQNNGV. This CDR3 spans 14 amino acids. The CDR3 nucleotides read TGTGCCAGCAAGAGGGACATCGGCACAGATACGCAGTATTTT. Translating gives CASKRDIGTDTQYF.